This is a list of T cell receptor beta chains from one sample in a study of T cell responses to AZD1222 COVID-19 vaccine. The protocol was immunoSEQ multiplex PCR, while the TCRdb copy is restricted to in-frame clones and leaves out a portion. The sample consists of tens of thousands of clones, roughly 90% of them appearing once. This specimen consisted of peripheral blood, obtained on day 0 of AZD1222 vaccination. Receptors were obtained from an adult in good health. The CDR3 runs from the conserved cysteine through the conserved F or W.

cdr3_aa	v_call	j_call
CASSPNRGLAYEQYF	TRBV18	TRBJ2-7
CASSLLTGVYNEQFF	TRBV7-9	TRBJ2-1
CASSHRGGVPPDTQYF	TRBV7-3	TRBJ2-3
CASSNGGTEAFF	TRBV6-6	TRBJ1-1
CASRETRLGEKLFF	TRBV28	TRBJ1-4
CASSWGDTEAFF	TRBV5-1	TRBJ1-1
CASSQETSYEQYF	TRBV4-1	TRBJ2-7
CAWSVGVGYTF	TRBV30	TRBJ1-2
CAISVGGQGHEQYF	TRBV10-3	TRBJ2-7
CASSLSSTGNYGYTF	TRBV27	TRBJ1-2
CASSLAKGTGGEGYTF	TRBV7-9	TRBJ1-2